The 25 T cell receptor beta chains listed next were all sequenced from one sample in a study of beta chain features in type 1 diabetes. Notes on the study in general: Among patients with Type 1 diabetes, TCRB CDR3s were moderately but significantly shorter in every one of the four CD4+ subsets.

These receptors' antigens are unknown. As every portion of the isolated RNA was reverse transcribed, the sequencing read expressed TCRB transcripts. Generated by immunoSEQ multiplex PCR, the TCRdb table keeps only in-frame clones and is missing some. The sample lists tens of thousands of clones, around 40% occurring once. The sample was Tregs from blood. The receptors here all came from a young man with type 1 diabetes.

This clone was counted only a few times. V usage is TRBV7-2 and J usage is TRBJ1-2; possible D gene TRBD1, 5 bases. Trimming took 4 bases from V and 7 from J, leaving 16 bases between them. Germline loops: CDR1 SGHTA, CDR2 FQGNSA. This CDR3 spans 14 amino acids. The CDR3 nucleotides are TGTGCCAGCAGCTCATATTCAGCGGGGGTTGGCTACACCTTC. This encodes CASSSYSAGVGYTF.

This sequence joins TRBV7-2 and TRBJ1-4; TRBD1 aligns across 7 bases. This CDR3 has 14 residues. Per germline, CDR1 SGHTA and CDR2 FQGNSA. The V gene end was trimmed by 3 bases and the J gene end by 8 bases; junction bases not matched to a gene: 6. The CDR3 DNA is TGTGCCAGCAGCTTCGGGTCAGGGGGAGAAAAACTGTTTTTT. This sequence encodes CASSFGSGGEKLFF.

This clone was observed a handful of times. The chain carries TRBV2 and TRBJ2-1; a weak D match, TRBD2 (6 bases). CDR1 and CDR2 from the germline V gene are SNHLY and FYNNEI. With 6 bases removed from V and 5 bases from J, the gap between germline ends came to 11 bases. This CDR3 contains 13 residues. CDR3 sequence (DNA): TGTGCCAGCAGCGGGAGATCTGACAATGAGCAGTTCTTC. This gives the protein CASSGRSDNEQFF.

This clone is termed medium-sized (0.01 to 0.1%). The rearrangement links TRBV7-3 to TRBJ1-1, with 9 bases identical to TRBD1. Germline CDR1 and CDR2: SGHTA and FQGTGA. CDR3 size: 17 residues. The V and J ends lost 4 bases and 0 bases, in that order; junction bases with no gene match: 9. The CDR3 coding sequence is TGTGCCAGCAGCTCCGGGACAGGGTACTTGATGAACACTGAAGCTTTCTTT. Residues: CASSSGTGYLMNTEAFF.

This rearrangement joins TRBV14 to TRBJ1-1; D is unclear. V was trimmed by 1 base and J by 2 bases, leaving 8 bases between them. CDR3 length: 14 amino acids. Germline CDR1 SGHDN, CDR2 FVKESK. CDR3 protein: CASSQGQINTEAFF. CDR3 sequence (DNA): TGTGCCAGCAGCCAAGGGCAGATAAACACTGAAGCTTTCTTT. Filled out from reference TRBV14 and TRBJ1-1, the complete variable domain reads EAGVTQFPSHSVIEKGQTVTLRCDPISGHDNLYWYRRVMGKEIKFLLHFVKESKQDESGMPNNRFLAERTGGTYSTLKVQPAELEDSGVYFCASSQGQINTEAFFGQGTRLTVV.

The rearrangement links TRBV7-2 to TRBJ2-5; TRBD1 might be the D (5 bases). Germline-derived CDR1 and CDR2 are SGHTA and FQGNSA. This CDR3 has 14 amino acids. Deletions cut 4 bases from V and 13 bases from J, with 22 bases between. The CDR3 loop is CASSSEQRAVGPYF. The CDR3 region has the DNA TGTGCCAGCAGCTCGGAGCAACGGGCGGTGGGGCCGTACTTC.

The chain couples TRBV25-1 to TRBJ1-1; perhaps TRBD1 as D (5 bases). The V gene lost 10 bases and the J gene lost 5 bases, with 17 bases spanning the gap. CDR3 length: 13 residues. Germline CDR1 reads MGHDK; CDR2 reads SYGVNS. CDR3 residues: CATHRGIGTEAFF. The CDR3 DNA reads as TGTGCCACCCATAGGGGAATTGGTACTGAAGCTTTCTTT.

This clone has just one count. This chain connects TRBV4-2 to TRBJ2-7; TRBD1 matches at 8 bases. Trimming cost V 2 bases and J 3 bases; bases outside gene matches: 9. Germline CDR1 is LGHNA and CDR2 is YNFKEQ. This CDR3 is built from 16 residues. CDR3 residues: CASSQPGQGVGYEQYF. In DNA, the CDR3 is TGTGCCAGCAGCCAACCCGGACAGGGCGTTGGCTACGAGCAGTACTTC.

This chain joins TRBV27 and TRBJ2-3; D perhaps matches TRBD2 (6 bases). The CDR3 is 14 residues long. Germline V gives CDR1 MNHEY, CDR2 SMNVEV (reference sequence). The ends were cut back, 4 bases at V and 5 bases at J, with 13 bases in the middle. The CDR3 sequence is CASSSMGGVDTQYF. The CDR3 nucleotides read TGTGCCAGCAGTTCGATGGGGGGAGTAGATACGCAGTATTTT.

This clone is medium-sized (0.01 to 0.1%). The chain couples TRBV7-2 to TRBJ2-1, with 10 bases fitting TRBD2. Unmatched junction bases numbered 6, after V lost 2 bases and J lost 8 bases. The CDR3 totals 15 residues. CDR1 is SGHTA, CDR2 FQGNSA, per germline. CDR3 protein: CASSLPAGGFYEQFF. The CDR3 region has the DNA TGTGCCAGCAGCTTACCAGCGGGAGGGTTTTATGAGCAGTTCTTC.

The V call is TRBV7-2, the J call TRBJ2-5; D might be TRBD2 (6 bases). There are 17 residues in the CDR3. The germline V and J ends were trimmed by 0 bases and 0 bases, with 14 bases remaining between them. Looked up from germline, CDR1 is SGHTA and CDR2 is FQGNSA. The CDR3 DNA is TGTGCCAGCAGCTTAGCGCGTTCTAGCGAGTACCAAGAGACCCAGTACTTC. Residues: CASSLARSSEYQETQYF. Based on the CDR3 plus reference TRBV7-2 and TRBJ2-5, the full variable domain is GAGVSQSPSNKVTEKGKDVELRCDPISGHTALYWYRQSLGQGLEFLIYFQGNSAPDKSGLPSDRFSAERTGGSVSTLTIQRTQQEDSAVYLCASSLARSSEYQETQYFGPGTRLLVL.

The V and J genes are TRBV5-1 and TRBJ1-2; 9 nucleotides align to TRBD1. Germline V gene data show CDR1 as SGHRS and CDR2 as YFSETQ. V was pared by 4 bases and J by 4 bases, with 5 bases of the junction left unmatched. CDR3 size: 14 residues. CDR3 region: CASSPGQGAYGYTF. As DNA, the CDR3 is TGCGCCAGCAGCCCGGGACAGGGCGCCTATGGCTACACCTTC. The complete variable domain, with remaining parts taken from reference TRBV5-1 and TRBJ1-2, reads KAGVTQTPRYLIKTRGQQVTLSCSPISGHRSVSWYQQTPGQGLQFLFEYFSETQRNKGNFPGRFSGRQFSNSRSEMNVSTLELGDSALYLCASSPGQGAYGYTFGSGTRLTVV.

Remarks on this clone: Its ends do not fully match the called genes, so a read error is possible. This chain connects TRBV6-1 to TRBJ2-1; 7 bases are a match to TRBD1. Germline V gene lookup returns CDR1 MNHNS and CDR2 SASEGT. This CDR3 is built from 12 residues. DNA of the CDR3: TGTGCCAGCAGGGAAGGGGGCTATGAGCAGTTCTTC. Translating it yields CASREGGYEQFF.

This CDR3 reads CASNLLMDAGYTF. The CDR3 DNA follows: TGTGCCAGCAACCTACTAATGGATGCTGGCTACACCTTC. The chain uses TRBV28 and TRBJ1-2; unclear D gene. The CDR3 is 13 amino acids. Trimming pared 7 bases from V and 7 bases from J, leaving 16 bases between. Germline CDR1 MDHEN, CDR2 SYDVKM.

The rearrangement uses TRBV29-1 and TRBJ2-7; tentative D call: TRBD1 (6 bases). The length of the CDR3 is 14 residues. Deletions cut 4 bases from V and 3 bases from J, with 16 bases between. CDR1 and CDR2 from the germline V gene are SQVTM and ANQGSEA. The CDR3 region is CSVVRQGRSYEQYF. In DNA, the CDR3 is TGCAGCGTTGTGCGGCAGGGGAGAAGCTACGAGCAGTACTTC.

The chain has TRBV7-2 and TRBJ2-3, with 7 bases lining up with TRBD2. Germline-derived CDR1 and CDR2 are SGHTA and FQGNSA. CDR3 length: 14 amino acids. Unmatched junction bases numbered 7, after V lost 8 bases and J lost 2 bases. The DNA of the CDR3 is TGTGCCAGCTCGAGGGGAGGGACCACAGATACGCAGTATTTT. This translates into CASSRGGTTDTQYF.

This chain uses TRBV10-3 with TRBJ2-2, with TRBD1 matching 9 bases. The CDR3 has 16 residues. The J segment lost 6 bases and the V segment lost 6 bases, leaving 11 bases of the junction unmatched. Germline V gene data show CDR1 as ENHRY and CDR2 as SYGVKD. This CDR3 is CAIRDRGSTGSGELFF. For the CDR3, the DNA is TGTGCCATCAGGGACAGGGGATCTACTGGATCCGGGGAGCTGTTTTTT.

The chain recombines TRBV9 with TRBJ2-1; TRBD2 agrees at 9 bases. This CDR3 has 15 residues. Germline V gene data show CDR1 as SGDLS and CDR2 as YYNGEE. After removal of 0 bases from V and 4 bases from J, the junction contained 2 bases not matched to a gene. CDR3 in amino acids: CASSVELAGYNEQFF. The CDR3 region has the DNA TGTGCCAGCAGCGTAGAACTAGCGGGTTACAATGAGCAGTTCTTC.

The V and J genes are TRBV29-1 and TRBJ2-3; 8 positions match TRBD2. The CDR3 length is 14 residues. The germline CDR1 and CDR2 sequences are SQVTM and ANQGSEA. The ends lost 7 bases at V and 2 bases at J; junction bases unmatched: 8. The CDR3 reads CSAGRGEVTDTQYF. CDR3 bases: TGCAGCGCTGGGCGGGGGGAGGTCACAGATACGCAGTATTTT.

This clone was detected only a few times. V and J are TRBV19 and TRBJ1-1, with 7 nucleotides matching TRBD1. With 7 bases clipped from V and 3 bases from J, the junction kept 8 bases outside the gene matches. CDR3 length: 14 residues. Germline CDR1 reads LNHDA; CDR2 reads SQIVND (reference sequence). Here the CDR3 DNA reads TGTGCCAGTACCAGAGACAGGGTTGACACTGAAGCTTTCTTT. Encoded protein: CASTRDRVDTEAFF.

This clone showed up just a few times. This chain connects TRBV10-3 to TRBJ1-1; TRBD1 matches at 7 bases. The CDR3 consists of 12 residues. V dropped 10 bases and J dropped 8; count of bases not matched to a gene: 10. Germline loops: CDR1 ENHRY, CDR2 SYGVKD. DNA for the CDR3: TGTGCCACCCGACAGGGTTCCGTAGAAGCTTTCTTT. The encoded protein is CATRQGSVEAFF.

This chain joins TRBV2 and TRBJ2-3; unclear D gene. The CDR3 is 16 residues long. Trimming took off 3 bases at V and 2 bases at J, with 15 bases between the two ends. CDR1 and CDR2 from the germline V gene are SNHLY and FYNNEI. In DNA form, the CDR3 reads TGTGCCAGCAGTGATTGGAGTTACTCATCCACAGATACGCAGTATTTT. Amino acids: CASSDWSYSSTDTQYF.

Remarks on this clone: The junction does not match germline at one end; this may be a read error. V and J are TRBV7-7 and TRBJ2-5; 7 positions agree with TRBD2. Germline CDR1 and CDR2: SSHAT and FNYEAQ (reference sequence). CDR3 length equals 13 residues. The CDR3 nucleotides read TGTGCTAGCAGCTCGGGAGGCGGAGAGACCCAGTACTTC. Amino acid sequence: CASSSGGGETQYF.

J is TRBJ2-3 and V is TRBV28; 8 nucleotides agree with TRBD2. With V trimmed by 8 bases and J by 2 bases, 9 bases remained unmatched. Germline V CDR1 and CDR2: MDHEN, SYDVKM. The CDR3 sequence is 15 residues long. This chain's CDR3 is CASGPAGRATDTQYF. As DNA, the CDR3 is TGTGCCAGCGGCCCCGCCGGGAGGGCCACAGATACGCAGTATTTT. The complete variable domain, with remaining parts taken from reference TRBV28 and TRBJ2-3, reads DVKVTQSSRYLVKRTGEKVFLECVQDMDHENMFWYRQDPGLGLRLIYFSYDVKMKEKGDIPEGYSVSREKKERFSLILESASTNQTSMYLCASGPAGRATDTQYFGPGTRLTVL.

This clone was found a few times. The chain recombines TRBV28 with TRBJ2-7; 7 nucleotides agree with TRBD1. The CDR3 has 16 amino acids. Unmatched junction bases numbered 14, after V lost 5 bases and J lost 4 bases. Germline lookup yields CDR1 MDHEN and CDR2 SYDVKM. The CDR3 sequence: CASSLLRDSAIYEQYF. CDR3 bases: TGTGCCAGCAGTCTATTACGGGACAGTGCAATTTACGAGCAGTACTTC.